This TCR beta chain appears in the sequencing data of a study of monozygotic twins with inflammatory bowel disease. TCRdb reprocessed the 5' RACE reads, keeping one entry per CDR3 protein, no DNA. Here the sample table reports about 150,000 distinct CDR3 sequences. The CDR3 has 14 residues. Germline CDR1 reads MNHEY; CDR2 reads SMNVEV (reference sequence). V and J are TRBV27 and TRBJ2-2; there is no DNA to check the TCRdb D call of TRBD1. The sequence was collected from a human donor with ulcerative colitis or Crohn's disease, or a healthy co-twin of an affected twin (not recorded which). Sequenced input: blood. The CDR3 protein is CASSLDSNTGELFF.